The table lists the clone carrying this TCR beta chain with a few counts. The sample is drawn from a study of identical twins. Germline V gives CDR1 MNHEY, CDR2 SVGEGT. The CDR3 consists of 14 residues. The V end lost 2 bases, the J end lost 6 bases, and 11 bases lay between the germline ends. MiXCR, applied by TCRdb to the 5' RACE reads, yields one record per CDR3 protein. The repertoire includes 420,000 or so distinct CDR3 sequences, approximately 17% of them detected once, and 12% sits in the top ten. The chain is built from TRBV6-2 or TRBV6-3 and TRBJ1-5; D is unresolved. The sample consisted of naive T cells sorted from blood. The origin of this receptor is a man aged 45-65 years in good health. CDR3 in DNA: TGTGCCAGCAGTTACGAAGTAGGAGGTCAGCCCCAGCATTTT. Protein: CASSYEVGGQPQHF.